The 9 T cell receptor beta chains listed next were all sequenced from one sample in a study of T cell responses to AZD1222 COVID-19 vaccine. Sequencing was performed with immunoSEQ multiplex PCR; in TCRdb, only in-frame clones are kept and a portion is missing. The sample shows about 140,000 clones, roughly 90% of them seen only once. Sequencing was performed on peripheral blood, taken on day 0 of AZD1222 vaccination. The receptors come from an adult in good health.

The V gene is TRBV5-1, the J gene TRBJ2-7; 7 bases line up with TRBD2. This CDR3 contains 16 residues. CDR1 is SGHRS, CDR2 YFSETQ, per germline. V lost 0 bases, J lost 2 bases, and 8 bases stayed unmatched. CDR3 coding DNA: TGCGCCAGCAGCTTGGAGGCGGGAGTGGAAACCTACGAGCAGTACTTC. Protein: CASSLEAGVETYEQYF. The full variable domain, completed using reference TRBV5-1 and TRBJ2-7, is KAGVTQTPRYLIKTRGQQVTLSCSPISGHRSVSWYQQTPGQGLQFLFEYFSETQRNKGNFPGRFSGRQFSNSRSEMNVSTLELGDSALYLCASSLEAGVETYEQYFGPGTRLTVT.

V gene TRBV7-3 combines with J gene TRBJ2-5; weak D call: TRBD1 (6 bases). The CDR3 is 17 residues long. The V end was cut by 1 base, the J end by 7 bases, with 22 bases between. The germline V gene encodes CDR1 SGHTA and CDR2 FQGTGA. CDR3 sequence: CASSLNLPGRGDGTQYF. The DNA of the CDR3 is TGTGCCAGCAGCTTAAATCTCCCCGGCAGGGGTGATGGGACCCAGTACTTC. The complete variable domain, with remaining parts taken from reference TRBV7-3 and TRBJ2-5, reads GAGVSQTPSNKVTEKGKYVELRCDPISGHTALYWYRQSLGQGPEFLIYFQGTGAADDSGLPNDRFFAVRPEGSVSTLKIQRTERGDSAVYLCASSLNLPGRGDGTQYFGPGTRLLVL.

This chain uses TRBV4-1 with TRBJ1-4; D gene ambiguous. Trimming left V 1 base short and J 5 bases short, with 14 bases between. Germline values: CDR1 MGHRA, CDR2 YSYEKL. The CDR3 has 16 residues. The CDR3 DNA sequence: TGCGCCAGCAGCCAAGCCACGGCGGCCGCGAATGAAAAACTGTTTTTT. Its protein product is CASSQATAAANEKLFF.

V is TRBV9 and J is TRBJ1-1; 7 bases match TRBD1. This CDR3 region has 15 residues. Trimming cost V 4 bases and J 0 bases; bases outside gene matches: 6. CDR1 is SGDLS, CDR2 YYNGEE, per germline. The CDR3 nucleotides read TGTGCCAGCAGCCACCAGGGGGGAGTGAACACTGAAGCTTTCTTT. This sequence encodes CASSHQGGVNTEAFF.

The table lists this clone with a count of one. The CDR3 sequence is CASSQGRSNLRAGNTIYF. As DNA, the CDR3 is TGTGCCAGCAGCCAAGGTCGCAGCAATCTCAGGGCTGGAAACACCATATATTTT. The chain combines TRBV3-1 (or the pseudogene TRBV3-2) with TRBJ1-3, with a weak D call TRBD1 (5 bases). The ends were cut back, 1 base at V and 2 bases at J, with 18 bases in the middle. CDR3 length: 18 residues. Germline values: CDR1 LGHDT, CDR2 YNNKEL (reference sequence).

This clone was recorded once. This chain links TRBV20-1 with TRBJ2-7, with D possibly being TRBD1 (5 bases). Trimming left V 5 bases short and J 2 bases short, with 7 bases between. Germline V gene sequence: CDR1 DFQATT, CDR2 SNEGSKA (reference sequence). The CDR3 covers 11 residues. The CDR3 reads CSAQGTYEQYF. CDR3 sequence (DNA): TGCAGTGCTCAGGGAACCTACGAGCAGTACTTC.

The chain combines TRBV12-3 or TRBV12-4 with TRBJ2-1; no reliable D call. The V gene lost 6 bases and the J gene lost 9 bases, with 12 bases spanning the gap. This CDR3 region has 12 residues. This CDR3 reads CASSPTLTEQFF. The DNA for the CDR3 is TGTGCCAGCAGCCCCACCCTGACTGAGCAGTTCTTC.

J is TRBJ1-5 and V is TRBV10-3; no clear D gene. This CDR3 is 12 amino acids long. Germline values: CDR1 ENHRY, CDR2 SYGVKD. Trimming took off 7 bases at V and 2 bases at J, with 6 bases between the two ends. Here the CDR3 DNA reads TGTGCCATCACCGACGGCAATCAGCCCCAGCATTTT. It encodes CAITDGNQPQHF.

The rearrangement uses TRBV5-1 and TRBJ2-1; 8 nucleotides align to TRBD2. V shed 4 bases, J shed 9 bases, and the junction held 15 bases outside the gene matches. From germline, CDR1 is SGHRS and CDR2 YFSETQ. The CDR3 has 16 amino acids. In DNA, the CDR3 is TGCGCCAGCAGCACCGGTGTGGCTAGCGGGCTCGGTGAGCAGTTCTTC. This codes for CASSTGVASGLGEQFF. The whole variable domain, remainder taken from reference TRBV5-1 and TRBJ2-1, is KAGVTQTPRYLIKTRGQQVTLSCSPISGHRSVSWYQQTPGQGLQFLFEYFSETQRNKGNFPGRFSGRQFSNSRSEMNVSTLELGDSALYLCASSTGVASGLGEQFFGPGTRLTVL.